What follows are 17 T cell receptor beta chains derived from one specimen sequenced in a study of shared clonotypes between healthy human individuals. Measured with immunoSEQ multiplex PCR; TCRdb has only the in-frame clones, and not every one. Here the sample spans a few hundred thousand clones, about 74% being singletons. Material: PBMCs. The receptors stem from a woman aged 40 to 50 in good health. Some clones in this sample may be carry-over from other donors' samples.

This clone was seen a handful of times. J is TRBJ2-7 and V is TRBV6-1, with TRBD2 matching over 11 bases. The CDR3 length is 14 residues. Germline V lookup: CDR1 MNHNS, CDR2 SASEGT. With V trimmed by 1 base and J by 6 bases, 2 bases remained unmatched. This chain's CDR3 is CASSEVAGGGEQYF. CDR3 DNA: TGTGCCAGCAGTGAAGTAGCGGGAGGGGGCGAGCAGTACTTC.

This chain links TRBV30 with TRBJ2-7, with TRBD2 matching over 8 bases. CDR3 length: 15 amino acids. Germline loops: CDR1 GTSNPN, CDR2 SVGIG (reference sequence). V shed 0 bases, J shed 4 bases, and the junction held 8 bases outside the gene matches. The CDR3 reads CAWSVWAGRGYEQYF. CDR3 in DNA: TGTGCCTGGAGTGTATGGGCCGGGAGGGGGTACGAGCAGTACTTC.

V is TRBV21-1 and J is TRBJ1-3. TRBV21-1 is flagged as a pseudogene. There are 16 residues in the CDR3. The CDR3 DNA is TGTGCCAGCAGCAAAGTAAAGAGGGAGAAGGAACACACCATATATTTT. Protein sequence: CASSKVKREKEHTIYF.

This clone has a handful of counts. The chain combines TRBV5-5 with TRBJ2-5, with TRBD2 matching 10 bases. Germline loops: CDR1 SGHKS, CDR2 YYEKEE (reference sequence). The CDR3 runs to 16 residues. V was clipped by 4 bases and J by 5 bases; unmatched bases: 11. The CDR3: CASSTKLAGTRETQYF. The CDR3 DNA is TGTGCCAGCAGCACAAAACTAGCGGGGACACGGGAGACCCAGTACTTC.

This chain connects TRBV9 to TRBJ2-7, with a weak D call TRBD2 (5 bases). Germline CDR1 is SGDLS and CDR2 is YYNGEE. The CDR3 covers 14 residues. V was shortened by 0 bases and J by 2 bases, with 9 bases between the two germline ends. The CDR3 is CASSVAPAAYEQYF. CDR3 bases: TGTGCCAGCAGCGTAGCTCCAGCGGCCTACGAGCAGTACTTC. The complete variable domain, with remaining parts taken from reference TRBV9 and TRBJ2-7, reads DSGVTQTPKHLITATGQRVTLRCSPRSGDLSVYWYQQSLDQGLQFLIQYYNGEERAKGNILERFSAQQFPDLHSELNLSSLELGDSALYFCASSVAPAAYEQYFGPGTRLTVT.

This clone was detected only once. The chain uses TRBV7-2 and TRBJ2-7; TRBD2 matches at 9 bases. V dropped 5 bases and J dropped 4; count of bases not matched to a gene: 9. The CDR3 length is 15 residues. The germline CDR1 and CDR2 sequences are SGHTA and FQGNSA. In nucleotides, the CDR3 is TGTGCCAGCAGCGCAGGGACTAGCTCCCTTTACGAGCAGTACTTC. Protein product: CASSAGTSSLYEQYF. Using reference TRBV7-2 and TRBJ2-7 for the parts outside the CDR3, the full variable domain is GAGVSQSPSNKVTEKGKDVELRCDPISGHTALYWYRQSLGQGLEFLIYFQGNSAPDKSGLPSDRFSAERTGGSVSTLTIQRTQQEDSAVYLCASSAGTSSLYEQYFGPGTRLTVT.

In the case of this clone: This sequence may be a read error, since a much larger clone differs from it by one base. Other DNA variants within this sample encode the same CDR3. This chain joins TRBV30 and TRBJ1-1; D unclear. Germline V gene lookup returns CDR1 GTSNPN and CDR2 SVGIG (reference sequence). The ends were cut back, 0 bases at V and 1 base at J, with 6 bases in the middle. The CDR3 sequence is 13 residues long. The CDR3 DNA reads as TGTGCCTGGAGTGTCCTTGGGAACACTGAAGCTTTCTTT. Residues: CAWSVLGNTEAFF.

J is TRBJ2-7 and V is TRBV4-1; D gene uncertain. The germline CDR1 and CDR2 sequences are MGHRA and YSYEKL. V lost 1 base to trimming and J lost 0 bases, with 10 bases between them. The CDR3 is 15 amino acids. CDR3 DNA sequence: TGCGCCAGCAGCCAAGGGACGGTCAGCTCCTACGAGCAGTACTTC. Its translation is CASSQGTVSSYEQYF.

The V call is TRBV7-9, the J call TRBJ2-7; TRBD2 matches 8 bases. This CDR3 contains 17 residues. Germline lookup yields CDR1 SEHNR and CDR2 FQNEAQ (reference sequence). V shed 5 bases and J 0 bases; nucleotides not matched to a gene: 12. This chain's CDR3 is CASSPGLAGSRSYEQYF. The CDR3 DNA is TGTGCCAGCAGCCCCGGGCTAGCGGGTTCCCGCTCCTACGAGCAGTACTTC.

The genes are TRBV29-1 and TRBJ1-1; D unclear. V lost 6 bases, J lost 1 base, and 12 bases lay in between. This CDR3 has 13 amino acids. CDR1 SQVTM and CDR2 ANQGSEA come from the germline V gene. This chain's CDR3 is CSVLSLGNTEAFF. CDR3 nucleotides: TGCAGCGTCCTCTCATTAGGGAACACTGAAGCTTTCTTT.

The chain joins TRBV7-2 to TRBJ1-4, with D perhaps TRBD1 (6 bases). CDR1 is SGHTA and CDR2 is FQGNSA in the germline V gene. The V gene lost 5 bases and the J gene lost 5 bases, with 18 bases spanning the gap. The CDR3 has 16 amino acids. In DNA, the CDR3 is TGTGCCAGCAGCCCTCAGGGGAGAGGGGAAAATGAAAAACTGTTTTTT. This sequence encodes CASSPQGRGENEKLFF.

The chain employs TRBV5-4 and TRBJ2-1; D call uncertain. The V gene lost 3 bases and the J gene lost 4 bases, with 8 bases spanning the gap. The CDR3 is 13 residues long. The germline CDR1 and CDR2 sequences are SGHNT and YYREEE (reference sequence). CDR3 DNA: TGTGCCAGCAGCTCAAAACGGTACAATGAGCAGTTCTTC. It specifies CASSSKRYNEQFF.

Comment on this clone: Given a far larger clone just one base away, this is likely a sequencing read error. CDR3 residues: CASSPRDGKHYEQYF. DNA of the CDR3: TGCGCCAGCAGCCCGCGCGACGGAAAACACTACGAGCAGTACTTC. The chain uses TRBV4-1 and TRBJ2-7; D gene ambiguous. Trimming stripped 4 bases from V and 3 bases from J, with 16 bases between. The CDR3 runs 15 residues. The germline V gene encodes CDR1 MGHRA and CDR2 YSYEKL.

The CDR3 reads CASSQVGLEGGQQYF. As DNA, the CDR3 is TGCGCCAGCAGCCAAGTGGGACTAGAAGGGGGACAGCAGTACTTC. The V gene is TRBV4-1, the J gene TRBJ2-7; TRBD2 matches at 8 bases. The CDR3 extends over 15 amino acids. The ends lost 1 base at V and 8 bases at J; junction bases unmatched: 10. Germline CDR1 is MGHRA and CDR2 is YSYEKL.

The V and J genes are TRBV27 and TRBJ1-2; tentative D call: TRBD1 (5 bases). Germline V CDR1 and CDR2: MNHEY, SMNVEV (reference sequence). The V end was cut by 6 bases, the J end by 3 bases, with 11 bases between. The CDR3 length is 13 residues. CDR3: CASSPTAYYGYTF. The CDR3 nucleotides are TGTGCCAGCAGCCCGACAGCCTACTATGGCTACACCTTC.

The chain is built from TRBV27 and TRBJ2-7; D might be TRBD1 (6 bases). The CDR3 is 13 residues long. CDR1 and CDR2 from the germline V gene are MNHEY and SMNVEV (reference sequence). V was shortened by 3 bases and J by 5 bases, with 11 bases between the two germline ends. The CDR3 spells CASSFRTGNEQYF. The DNA for the CDR3 is TGTGCCAGCAGTTTCAGAACAGGGAACGAGCAGTACTTC.

The genes are TRBV4-2 and TRBJ2-7; D is perhaps TRBD1 (5 bases). CDR1 and CDR2 (germline): LGHNA, YNFKEQ. Deletions cut 5 bases from V and 2 bases from J, with 13 bases between. The CDR3 has 14 amino acids. Here the CDR3 reads CASSWRRGTYEQYF. The CDR3 DNA sequence: TGTGCCAGCAGCTGGAGAAGGGGAACCTACGAGCAGTACTTC.